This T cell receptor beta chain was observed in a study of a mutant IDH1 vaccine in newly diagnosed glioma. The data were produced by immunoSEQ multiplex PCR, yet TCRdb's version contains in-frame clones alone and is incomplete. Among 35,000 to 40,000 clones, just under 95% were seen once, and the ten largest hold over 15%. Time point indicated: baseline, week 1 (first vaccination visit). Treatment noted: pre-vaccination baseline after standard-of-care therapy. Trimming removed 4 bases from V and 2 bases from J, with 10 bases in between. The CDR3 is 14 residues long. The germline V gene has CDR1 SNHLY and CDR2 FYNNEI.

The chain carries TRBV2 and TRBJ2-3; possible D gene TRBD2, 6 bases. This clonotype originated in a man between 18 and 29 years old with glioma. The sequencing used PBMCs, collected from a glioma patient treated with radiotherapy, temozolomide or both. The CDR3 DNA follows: TGTGCCAGCAGTGCGGGAGACATCACAGATACGCAGTATTTT. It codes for CASSAGDITDTQYF.